Sequencing of this TCR beta chain was carried out in a study of coeliac disease. On the study more broadly: Each coeliac patient was active, refractory type I, or diet-controlled. High-resolution HLA typing was lacking; TRBV7-2 bias was queried instead. Notes on the study in general: Most TRB amino acid sequences occurred in only one sample. Active celiac intraepithelial and lamina propria samples had lower TRB and TRG clonality than control samples.

Profiled with immunoSEQ multiplex PCR; TCRdb holds only in-frame clones, not every one. The table lists thousands of clones, about 61% of them singletons, with 9.4% in the top ten. Deletions cut 6 bases from V and 0 bases from J, with 11 bases between. Germline V gives CDR1 MNHNS, CDR2 SASEGT. CDR3 length: 15 amino acids. A remark on this clone: The antigen is unknown.

The TCR comes from a man in his 70s with active celiac disease. The V and J genes are TRBV6-1 and TRBJ1-4, with D hard to call. The sequenced sample was intraepithelial lymphocytes from the gut. The CDR3 region is CASSSNGATNEKLFF. DNA of the CDR3: TGTGCCAGCAGCAGTAACGGGGCAACTAATGAAAAACTGTTTTTT.